The rows below give T cell receptor beta chains drawn from one sample of a study of T cell repertoires in cytomegalovirus infection. TCRdb used MiXCR to reprocess the reads, holding one entry per CDR3 protein. The profile shows around 100,000 distinct CDR3 sequences, 10% of them singletons. These TCRs are of unknown antigen specificity. Input material: PBMCs, sequenced either directly or after in vitro stimulation (not recorded which). Every receptor here comes from a human donor in good health (CMV status not recorded). Some clones in this sample may be carry-over from other donors' samples. CDR3s include the opening cysteine and the closing phenylalanine or tryptophan. A D gene is named only where the DNA matches it firmly. Clone size is given for some rows only: seen once, a few or many times, or a class if the clone is expanded.

clone size	J gene	D gene	V gene	CDR3 protein	CDR3 DNA
many	TRBJ2-3	-	TRBV7-2	CASTYASTDTQYF	TGTGCCAGCACCTATGCTAGCACAGATACGCAGTATTTT
many	TRBJ2-7	-	TRBV12-3/TRBV12-4	CASSLDRGTLPYEQYF	TGTGCCAGCAGTTTAGATAGAGGGACACTCCCCTACGAGCAGTACTTC
-	TRBJ2-7	-	TRBV12-3/TRBV12-4	CASGAAGQQYF	TGTGCCAGCGGCGCAGCGGGCCAGCAGTACTTC
many	TRBJ2-1	TRBD2	TRBV7-9	CASSFGAGGTNEQFF	TGTGCCAGCAGCTTTGGTGCGGGAGGAACGAATGAGCAGTTCTTC
few	TRBJ2-1	TRBD2	TRBV18	CASSPGGRIPYNEQFF	TGTGCCAGCTCACCCGGCGGGAGGATTCCCTACAATGAGCAGTTCTTC
-	TRBJ2-3	TRBD2	TRBV7-2	CASSPEDLAGAPDTQYF	TGTGCCAGCAGCCCCGAAGACTTAGCGGGAGCCCCAGATACGCAGTATTTT
few	TRBJ1-1	TRBD1	TRBV4-3	CASSPGQGLRTEAFF	TGCGCCAGCAGCCCAGGACAGGGTTTGAGAACTGAAGCTTTCTTT
-	TRBJ2-3	-	TRBV24-1	CATQAGTDTQYF	TGTGCCACCCAGGCCGGCACAGATACGCAGTATTTT
many	TRBJ2-1	TRBD2	TRBV7-6	CASSLRRLAGGLNEQFF	TGTGCCAGCAGCTTAAGGAGACTAGCGGGAGGACTCAATGAGCAGTTCTTC
many	TRBJ2-3	TRBD2	TRBV7-2	CASSLGTSGRLSTDTQYF	TGTGCCAGCAGCCTCGGGACTAGCGGGAGACTGAGCACAGATACGCAGTATTTT
-	TRBJ1-5	-	TRBV6-6	CASVRFGNQPQHF	TGTGCCAGCGTGAGATTTGGCAATCAGCCCCAGCATTTT
-	TRBJ2-1	TRBD1	TRBV7-2	CASSKQGANEQFF	TGTGCCAGCAGCAAACAGGGGGCGAATGAGCAGTTCTTC
-	TRBJ2-7	-	TRBV12-3/TRBV12-4	CASNKGPYYEQYF	TGTGCCAGCAACAAGGGGCCCTACTACGAGCAGTACTTC
many	TRBJ2-4	TRBD2	TRBV12-3/TRBV12-4	CASSNLAERLAKNIQYF	TGTGCCAGCAGTAACCTAGCGGAGAGGCTAGCCAAAAACATTCAGTACTTC
few	TRBJ2-5	-	TRBV12-3/TRBV12-4	CASSFPAPGTQYF	TGTGCCAGCAGTTTTCCGGCGCCCGGGACCCAGTACTTC
few	TRBJ1-2	-	TRBV12-3/TRBV12-4	CASRAGTSYYGYTF	TGTGCCAGCAGAGCCGGGACATCATACTATGGCTACACCTTC
many	TRBJ2-5	-	TRBV7-2	CASSRNQETQYF	TGTGCCAGCAGCCGAAATCAAGAGACCCAGTACTTC
many	TRBJ2-1	TRBD2	TRBV19	CASSMGLAAYNEQFF	TGTGCCAGTAGTATGGGACTAGCGGCCTACAATGAGCAGTTCTTC
many	TRBJ2-5	TRBD1	TRBV5-1	CASSPGTGQETQYF	TGCGCCAGCAGCCCGGGGACAGGCCAAGAGACCCAGTACTTC
-	TRBJ2-2	-	TRBV27	CASSAGSAGELFF	TGTGCCAGCAGTGCAGGGTCCGCCGGGGAGCTGTTTTTT
many	TRBJ2-5	-	TRBV12-3/TRBV12-4	CASSIDTGETQYF	TGTGCCAGCAGTATCGACACTGGAGAGACCCAGTACTTC
few	TRBJ1-3	-	TRBV28	CASTSGNTIYF	TGTGCCAGTACTTCTGGAAACACCATATATTTT
-	TRBJ1-1	-	TRBV29-1	CSGKDDWIAFF	TGCAGTGGGAAGGATGATTGGATTGCTTTCTTT
-	TRBJ1-2	TRBD1	TRBV12-3/TRBV12-4	CASSMGQGHGYTF	TGTGCCAGCAGTATGGGACAGGGGCATGGCTACACCTTC
many	TRBJ2-1	-	TRBV18	CASSPQGDSYNEQFF	TGTGCCAGCTCACCACAGGGGGATTCCTACAATGAGCAGTTCTTC
few	TRBJ1-4	TRBD1	TRBV14	CASSPLTGTGDEKLFF	TGTGCCAGCAGCCCCCTGACCGGGACAGGGGACGAAAAACTGTTTTTT
-	TRBJ1-2	TRBD1	TRBV7-6	CASSPNRGGYGYTF	TGTGCCAGCAGCCCGAACAGGGGGGGCTATGGCTACACCTTC
many	TRBJ2-2	TRBD2	TRBV28	CASSLWEGLDGELFF	TGTGCCAGCAGTTTATGGGAGGGACTAGACGGGGAGCTGTTTTTT
few	TRBJ1-1	-	TRBV9	CASSPRWQNTEAFF	TGTGCCAGCAGCCCGAGATGGCAGAACACTGAAGCTTTCTTT
few	TRBJ2-1	-	TRBV20-1	CSAAGDSNHNEQFF	TGCAGTGCTGCGGGGGACAGCAACCACAATGAGCAGTTCTTC
-	TRBJ2-2	TRBD1	TRBV30	CAWSVQGIGELFF	TGTGCCTGGAGTGTACAGGGGATCGGGGAGCTGTTTTTT
many	TRBJ2-1	-	TRBV7-6	CASSLGGGTYNEQFF	TGTGCCAGCAGCTTAGGGGGCGGAACCTACAATGAGCAGTTCTTC
-	TRBJ2-3	-	TRBV7-2	CASSAGRDSITDTQYF	TGTGCCAGCAGCGCAGGCCGGGACTCTATCACAGATACGCAGTATTTT
many	TRBJ2-7	TRBD2	TRBV7-2	CASSTTSRTYEQYF	TGTGCCAGCAGCACGACTAGCCGAACCTACGAGCAGTACTTC
medium-sized	TRBJ2-1	-	TRBV5-6	CASSWGWVLSPYNEQFF	TGTGCCAGCAGCTGGGGGTGGGTGCTATCGCCTTACAATGAGCAGTTCTTC
many	TRBJ2-1	-	TRBV5-4	CASSINRDNNEQFF	TGTGCCAGCAGCATCAACCGGGACAACAATGAGCAGTTCTTC
many	TRBJ1-2	TRBD1	TRBV12-3/TRBV12-4	CASRTGQGRYGYTF	TGTGCCAGCAGGACCGGACAGGGTCGTTATGGCTACACCTTC
few	TRBJ1-5	-	TRBV12-3/TRBV12-4	CASSPVDHRNQPQHF	TGTGCCAGCAGTCCTGTGGACCACCGCAATCAGCCCCAGCATTTT
few	TRBJ2-3	TRBD2	TRBV6-5	CASSRAGGTDTQYF	TGTGCCAGCAGTAGAGCGGGAGGCACAGATACGCAGTATTTT
few	TRBJ2-1	-	TRBV19	CASSTPPWGSNINEQFF	TGTGCCAGTAGTACTCCCCCGTGGGGGTCGAACATCAATGAGCAGTTCTTC
few	TRBJ1-1	-	TRBV12-3/TRBV12-4	CASRMGVSNTEAFF	TGTGCCAGCAGGATGGGGGTTAGTAACACTGAAGCTTTCTTT
many	TRBJ2-1	-	TRBV7-2	CASSPVGGDNEQFF	TGTGCCAGCAGCCCGGTGGGCGGTGACAATGAGCAGTTCTTC
many	TRBJ1-2	-	TRBV7-9	CASSINPGKYGYTF	TGTGCCAGCAGCATAAATCCTGGGAAATATGGCTACACCTTC
few	TRBJ2-5	TRBD2	TRBV4-2	CASSHASGTMETQYF	TGTGCCAGCAGCCACGCTAGCGGAACTATGGAGACCCAGTACTTC
few	TRBJ2-2	-	TRBV28	CASSLKRGGELFF	TGTGCCAGCAGTTTAAAACGTGGTGGGGAGCTGTTTTTT
few	TRBJ1-1	TRBD1	TRBV29-1	CSGVTGGANTEAFF	TGCAGCGGCGTGACAGGGGGCGCGAACACTGAAGCTTTCTTT
-	TRBJ2-3	-	TRBV20-1	CSARDLWHPGTQYF	TGCAGTGCTAGAGATCTGTGGCACCCCGGTACGCAGTATTTT
-	TRBJ1-6	TRBD1	TRBV28	CASITGTGTGASPLHF	TGTGCCAGCATTACCGGAACGGGGACAGGGGCATCACCCCTCCACTTT
many	TRBJ2-3	TRBD1	TRBV7-2	CASTPDRGRLGSRPRDTQYF	TGTGCCAGCACCCCTGACAGGGGGCGCTTAGGGTCACGGCCACGGGATACGCAGTATTTT
many	TRBJ2-3	-	TRBV15	CATSKMTSPITDTQYF	TGTGCCACCAGTAAGATGACTAGTCCGATCACAGATACGCAGTATTTT
-	TRBJ2-7	-	TRBV4-1	CASSPRSGSYEQYF	TGCGCCAGCAGCCCCCGGTCCGGGAGCTACGAGCAGTACTTC
many	TRBJ2-3	TRBD2	TRBV7-8	CASSLDSSGYTDTQYF	TGTGCCAGCAGCTTGGATTCTAGCGGCTACACAGATACGCAGTATTTT
few	TRBJ2-2	-	TRBV19	CASSLTRGRGGELFF	TGTGCCAGTAGTCTCACCAGGGGTAGAGGCGGGGAGCTGTTTTTT
many	TRBJ1-2	TRBD1	TRBV28	CASSSQFLRDRAGDRGYTF	TGTGCCAGCAGTTCCCAGTTCCTCCGGGACAGGGCGGGGGACAGGGGCTACACCTTC
many	TRBJ1-5	TRBD1	TRBV28	CASRRGQGSNQPQHF	TGTGCCAGCAGACGAGGACAGGGAAGCAATCAGCCCCAGCATTTT
many	TRBJ2-3	TRBD2	TRBV11-2	CASSPRAGGDTQYF	TGTGCCAGCAGCCCGCGGGCGGGAGGAGATACGCAGTATTTT
-	TRBJ1-5	-	TRBV5-6	CASSPWAGNQPQHF	TGTGCCAGCAGCCCCTGGGCGGGCAATCAGCCCCAGCATTTT
-	TRBJ2-5	-	TRBV6-5	CASRSLEGVRAETQYF	TGTGCCAGCAGATCATTGGAGGGGGTCAGGGCCGAGACCCAGTACTTC